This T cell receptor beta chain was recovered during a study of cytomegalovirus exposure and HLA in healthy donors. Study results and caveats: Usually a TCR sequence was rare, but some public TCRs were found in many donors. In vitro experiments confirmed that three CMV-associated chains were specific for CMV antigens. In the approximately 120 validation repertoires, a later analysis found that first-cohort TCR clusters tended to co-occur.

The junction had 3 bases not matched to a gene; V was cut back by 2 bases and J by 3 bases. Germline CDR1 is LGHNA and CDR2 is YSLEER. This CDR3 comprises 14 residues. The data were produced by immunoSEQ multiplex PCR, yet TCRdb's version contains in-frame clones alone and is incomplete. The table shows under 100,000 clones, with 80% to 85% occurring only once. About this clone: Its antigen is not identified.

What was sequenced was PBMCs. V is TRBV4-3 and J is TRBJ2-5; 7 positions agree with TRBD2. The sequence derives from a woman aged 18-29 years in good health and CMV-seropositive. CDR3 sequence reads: CASSQKRGKETQYF. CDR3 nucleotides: TGCGCCAGCAGCCAAAAGCGGGGTAAAGAGACCCAGTACTTC.